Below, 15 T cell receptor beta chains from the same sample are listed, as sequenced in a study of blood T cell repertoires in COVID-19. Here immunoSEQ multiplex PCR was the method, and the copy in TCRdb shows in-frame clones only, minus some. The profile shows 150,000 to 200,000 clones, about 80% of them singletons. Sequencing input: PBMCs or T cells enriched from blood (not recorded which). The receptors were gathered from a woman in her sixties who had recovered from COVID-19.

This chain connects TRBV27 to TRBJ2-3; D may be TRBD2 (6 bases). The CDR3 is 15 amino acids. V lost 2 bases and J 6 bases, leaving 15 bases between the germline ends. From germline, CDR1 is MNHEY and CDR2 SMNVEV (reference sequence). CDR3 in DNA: TGTGCCAGCAGTTTAGGCGGGGCGCGAGGGGATACGCAGTATTTT. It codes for CASSLGGARGDTQYF.

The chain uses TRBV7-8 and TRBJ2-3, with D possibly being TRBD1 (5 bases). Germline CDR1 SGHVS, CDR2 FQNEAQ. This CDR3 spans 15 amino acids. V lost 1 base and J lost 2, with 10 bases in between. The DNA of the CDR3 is TGTGCCAGCAGCTTAGTTAGGGGCTTCACAGATACGCAGTATTTT. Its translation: CASSLVRGFTDTQYF.

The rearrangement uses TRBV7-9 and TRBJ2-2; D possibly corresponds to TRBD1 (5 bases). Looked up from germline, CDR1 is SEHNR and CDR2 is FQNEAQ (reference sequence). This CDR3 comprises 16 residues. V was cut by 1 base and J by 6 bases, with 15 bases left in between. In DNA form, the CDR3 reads TGTGCCAGCAGCTTAGGGTGGGGCATTAGTGCCGGGGAGCTGTTTTTT. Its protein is CASSLGWGISAGELFF.

CDR3 in DNA: TGTGCCAGTAGTCGAAGGGACTGGAGCTATGGCTACACCTTC. Translation gives CASSRRDWSYGYTF. The rearrangement uses TRBV19 and TRBJ1-2, with D possibly matching TRBD1 (5 bases). V was clipped by 5 bases and J by 4 bases, with 14 bases between them. CDR3 size: 14 residues. Germline V gene sequence: CDR1 LNHDA, CDR2 SQIVND (reference sequence).

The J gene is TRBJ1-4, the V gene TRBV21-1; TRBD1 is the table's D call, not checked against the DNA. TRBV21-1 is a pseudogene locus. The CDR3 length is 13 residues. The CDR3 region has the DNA TGTGCCAGCTGCGGGACAGGGGGGGAAAAACTGTTTTTT. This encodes CASCGTGGEKLFF.

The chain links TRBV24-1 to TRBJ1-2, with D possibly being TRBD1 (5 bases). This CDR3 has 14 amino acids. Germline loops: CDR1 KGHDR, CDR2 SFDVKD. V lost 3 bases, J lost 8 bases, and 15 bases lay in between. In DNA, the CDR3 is TGTGCCACCAGTGATCCTGACGACAGAGGCGGCTACACCTTC. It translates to CATSDPDDRGGYTF.

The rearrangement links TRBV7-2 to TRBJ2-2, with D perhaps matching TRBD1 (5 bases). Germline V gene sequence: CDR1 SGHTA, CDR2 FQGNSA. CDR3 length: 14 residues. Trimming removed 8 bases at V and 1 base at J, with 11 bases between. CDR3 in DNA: TGTGCCAGCTCCGTTGACAGGAACACCGGGGAGCTGTTTTTT. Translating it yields CASSVDRNTGELFF.

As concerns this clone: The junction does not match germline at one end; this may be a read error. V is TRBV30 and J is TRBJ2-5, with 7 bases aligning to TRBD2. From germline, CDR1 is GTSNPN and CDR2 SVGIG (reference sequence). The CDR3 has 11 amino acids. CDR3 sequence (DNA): TGTGCCTGGGGTGTGGCGGGGGCCCAGTACTTC. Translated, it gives CAWGVAGAQYF.

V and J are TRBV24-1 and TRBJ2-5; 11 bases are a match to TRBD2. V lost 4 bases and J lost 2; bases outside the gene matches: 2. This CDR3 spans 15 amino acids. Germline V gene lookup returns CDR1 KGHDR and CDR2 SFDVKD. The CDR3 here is CATSETSGVQETQYF. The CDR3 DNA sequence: TGTGCCACCAGTGAGACTAGCGGGGTTCAAGAGACCCAGTACTTC.

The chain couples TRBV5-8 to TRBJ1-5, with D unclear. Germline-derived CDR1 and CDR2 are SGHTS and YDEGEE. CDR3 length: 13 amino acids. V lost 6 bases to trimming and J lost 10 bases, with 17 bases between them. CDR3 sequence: CASNPSWAEPQHF. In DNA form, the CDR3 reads TGTGCCAGCAACCCTTCTTGGGCAGAACCCCAGCATTTT.

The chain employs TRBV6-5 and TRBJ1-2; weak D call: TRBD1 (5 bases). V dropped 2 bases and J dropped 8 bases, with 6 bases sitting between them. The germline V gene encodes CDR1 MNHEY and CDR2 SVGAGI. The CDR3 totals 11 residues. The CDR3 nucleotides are TGTGCCAGCAGTTACAGGGGAGGCTACACCTTC. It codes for CASSYRGGYTF.

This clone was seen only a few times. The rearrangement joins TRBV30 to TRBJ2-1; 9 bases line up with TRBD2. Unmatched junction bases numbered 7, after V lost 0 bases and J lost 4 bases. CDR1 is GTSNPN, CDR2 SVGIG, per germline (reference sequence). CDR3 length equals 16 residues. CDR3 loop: CAWSVRRGGKYNEQFF. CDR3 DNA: TGTGCCTGGAGTGTAAGGCGGGGGGGCAAATACAATGAGCAGTTCTTC.

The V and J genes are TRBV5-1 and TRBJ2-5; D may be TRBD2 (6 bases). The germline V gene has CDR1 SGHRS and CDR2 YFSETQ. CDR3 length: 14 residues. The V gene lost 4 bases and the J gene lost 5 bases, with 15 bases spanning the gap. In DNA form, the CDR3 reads TGCGCCAGCAGCAGGGGACTTCTAAATGAGACCCAGTACTTC. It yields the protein CASSRGLLNETQYF.

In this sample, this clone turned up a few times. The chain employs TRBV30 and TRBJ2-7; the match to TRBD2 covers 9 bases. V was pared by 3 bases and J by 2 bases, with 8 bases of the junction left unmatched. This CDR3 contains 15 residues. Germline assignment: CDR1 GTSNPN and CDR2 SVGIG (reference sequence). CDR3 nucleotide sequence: TGTGCCTGGAGGCCTAGCGGGACGTGGACCTACGAGCAGTACTTC. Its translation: CAWRPSGTWTYEQYF.

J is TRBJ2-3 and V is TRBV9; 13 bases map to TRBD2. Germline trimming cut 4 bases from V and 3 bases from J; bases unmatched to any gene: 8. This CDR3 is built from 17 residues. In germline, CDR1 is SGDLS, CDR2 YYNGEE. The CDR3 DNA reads TGTGCCAGCAGCTCCCGTTCGACTAGCGGGGGGACAGATACGCAGTATTTT. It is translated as CASSSRSTSGGTDTQYF. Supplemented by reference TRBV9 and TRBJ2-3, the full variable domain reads DSGVTQTPKHLITATGQRVTLRCSPRSGDLSVYWYQQSLDQGLQFLIQYYNGEERAKGNILERFSAQQFPDLHSELNLSSLELGDSALYFCASSSRSTSGGTDTQYFGPGTRLTVL.